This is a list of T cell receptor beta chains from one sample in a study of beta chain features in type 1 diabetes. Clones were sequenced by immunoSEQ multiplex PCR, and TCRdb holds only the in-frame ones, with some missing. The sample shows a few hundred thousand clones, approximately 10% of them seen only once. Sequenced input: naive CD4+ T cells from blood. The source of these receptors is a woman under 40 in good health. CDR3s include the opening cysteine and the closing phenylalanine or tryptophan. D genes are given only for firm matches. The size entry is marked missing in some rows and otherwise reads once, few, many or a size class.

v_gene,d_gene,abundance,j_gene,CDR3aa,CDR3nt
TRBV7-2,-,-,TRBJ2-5,CASSQNPVAVQETQYF,TGTGCCAGCAGCCAAAACCCGGTCGCGGTCCAAGAGACCCAGTACTTC
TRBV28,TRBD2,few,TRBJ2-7,CASTQAGSGSYEQYF,TGTGCCAGCACCCAAGCGGGTAGCGGGAGCTACGAGCAGTACTTC
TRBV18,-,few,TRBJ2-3,CASSPVGGVDTQYF,TGTGCCAGCTCACCAGTGGGCGGGGTGGATACGCAGTATTTT
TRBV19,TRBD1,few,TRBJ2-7,CASTQRTGKYYEQYF,TGTGCCAGTACCCAACGGACAGGGAAATACTACGAGCAGTACTTC
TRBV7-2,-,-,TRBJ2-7,CASSDARRVYEQYF,TGTGCCAGCAGCGATGCCCGGCGGGTCTACGAGCAGTACTTC
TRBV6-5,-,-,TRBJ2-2,CASSFGRGGGELFF,TGTGCCAGCAGTTTCGGACGGGGAGGCGGGGAGCTGTTTTTT
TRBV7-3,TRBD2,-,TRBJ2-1,CASSSFSGSSYNEQFF,TGTGCCAGCAGCTCATTTAGCGGGAGCTCCTACAATGAGCAGTTCTTC
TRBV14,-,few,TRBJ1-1,CASSQGLLEKTFF,TGTGCCAGCAGCCAAGGACTTCTGGAGAAGACTTTCTTT
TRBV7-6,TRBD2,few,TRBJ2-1,CASSRGGGSGRARHEQFF,TGTGCCAGCAGCCGTGGTGGTGGTAGCGGGAGGGCCAGGCATGAGCAGTTCTTC
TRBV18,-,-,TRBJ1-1,CASSPSIEQNTEAFF,TGTGCCAGCTCACCATCGATAGAGCAGAACACTGAAGCTTTCTTT
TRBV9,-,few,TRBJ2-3,CASSVGLLITDTQYF,TGTGCCAGCAGCGTAGGTCTCCTTATCACAGATACGCAGTATTTT
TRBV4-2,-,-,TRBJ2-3,CASSPFGGGGDTQYF,TGTGCCAGCAGCCCCTTTGGCGGAGGAGGAGATACGCAGTATTTT
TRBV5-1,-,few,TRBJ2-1,CASSVQGLPRAGEQFF,TGCGCCAGCAGCGTACAGGGACTACCTAGGGCTGGCGAGCAGTTCTTC
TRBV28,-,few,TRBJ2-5,CASSSQTWYQETQYF,TGTGCCAGCAGTTCTCAGACATGGTACCAAGAGACCCAGTACTTC
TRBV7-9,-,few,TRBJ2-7,CASSRDSPNEQYF,TGTGCCAGCAGCCGGGACTCACCCAACGAGCAGTACTTC
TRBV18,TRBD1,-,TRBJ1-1,CASSPGQGAYTEAFF,TGTGCCAGCTCACCAGGACAGGGGGCTTACACTGAAGCTTTCTTT
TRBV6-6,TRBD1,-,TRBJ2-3,CASSADREVPGDTQYF,TGTGCCAGCAGTGCTGACAGGGAAGTGCCTGGAGATACGCAGTATTTT
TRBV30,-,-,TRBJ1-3,CAWTMYETGNTIYF,TGTGCCTGGACTATGTATGAGACTGGAAACACCATATATTTT
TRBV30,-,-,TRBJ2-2,CAWSPGNTGELFF,TGTGCCTGGAGTCCCGGTAACACCGGGGAGCTGTTTTTT
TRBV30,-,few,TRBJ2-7,CAWSIYYEQYF,TGTGCCTGGAGTATCTATTACGAGCAGTACTTC
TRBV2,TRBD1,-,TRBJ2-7,CASSEGTGSYEQYF,TGTGCCAGCAGTGAAGGGACAGGGAGCTACGAGCAGTACTTC
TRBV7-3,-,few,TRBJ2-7,CASSDLTGTLLYEQYF,TGTGCCAGCAGCGATCTTACCGGGACTCTGTTATACGAGCAGTACTTC
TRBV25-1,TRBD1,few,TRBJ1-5,CASSEEGGREPQHF,TGTGCCAGCAGTGAAGAAGGGGGCAGGGAGCCCCAGCATTTT
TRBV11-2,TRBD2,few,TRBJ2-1,CASSSLAAYNEQFF,TGTGCCAGCAGCTCTCTAGCGGCCTACAATGAGCAGTTCTTC
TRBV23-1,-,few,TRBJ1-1,CASSQSFLTGTEAFF,TGCGCCAGCAGTCAATCGTTTTTGACGGGCACTGAAGCTTTCTTT
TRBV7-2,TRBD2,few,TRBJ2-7,CASSRRSAGGTSYEQYF,TGTGCCAGCAGCAGGAGGTCAGCGGGAGGGACCTCCTACGAGCAGTACTTC
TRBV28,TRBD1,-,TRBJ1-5,CASSPRTGWDQPQHF,TGTGCCAGCAGTCCACGGACAGGATGGGATCAGCCCCAGCATTTT
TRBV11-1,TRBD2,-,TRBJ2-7,CASSQRDNSYEQYF,TGTGCCAGCAGCCAGCGGGATAACTCCTACGAGCAGTACTTC
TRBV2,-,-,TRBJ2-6,CASSVGVPGANVLTF,TGTGCCAGCAGTGTAGGGGTCCCTGGGGCCAACGTCCTGACTTTC
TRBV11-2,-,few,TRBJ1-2,CASRPDRPFGYTF,TGTGCCAGCAGACCAGACAGGCCGTTCGGCTACACCTTC
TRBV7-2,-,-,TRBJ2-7,CASSLVWEAPYYEQYF,TGTGCCAGCAGCTTGGTGTGGGAGGCCCCCTACTACGAGCAGTACTTC
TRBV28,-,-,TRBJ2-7,CASSLLTYEQYF,TGTGCCAGCAGTTTATTAACCTACGAGCAGTACTTC
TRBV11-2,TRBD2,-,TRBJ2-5,CASSSGLAGSETQYF,TGTGCCAGCAGCTCAGGACTAGCGGGAAGTGAGACCCAGTACTTC
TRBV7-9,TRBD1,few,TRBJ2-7,CASTHRGLPYEQYF,TGTGCCAGCACCCACAGGGGGCTCCCCTACGAGCAGTACTTC
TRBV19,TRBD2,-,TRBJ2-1,CASSHHLGTGLANKEQFF,TGTGCCAGTAGTCATCATTTAGGTACGGGACTAGCGAACAAGGAGCAGTTCTTC
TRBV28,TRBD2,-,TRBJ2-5,CASSSRWLAGGRVMTQYF,TGTGCCAGCAGTTCCCGGTGGCTAGCGGGAGGCCGCGTGATGACCCAGTACTTC
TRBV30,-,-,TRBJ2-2,CAWSLPAGELFF,TGTGCCTGGAGCCTCCCGGCCGGGGAGCTGTTTTTT
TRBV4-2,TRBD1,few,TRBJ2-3,CASSQDATGLSDTQYF,TGTGCCAGCAGCCAAGACGCGACAGGGCTTTCAGATACGCAGTATTTT
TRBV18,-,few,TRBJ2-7,CASSTTSDSYEQYF,TGTGCCAGCTCAACCACTTCTGACTCCTACGAGCAGTACTTC
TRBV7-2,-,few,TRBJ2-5,CASSLNQVGETQYF,TGTGCCAGCAGCTTAAATCAGGTTGGGGAGACCCAGTACTTC
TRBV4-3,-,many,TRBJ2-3,CASSQDYQGGTQYF,TGCGCCAGCAGCCAAGATTACCAAGGAGGTACGCAGTATTTT
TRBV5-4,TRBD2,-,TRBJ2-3,CASRSAGLSTDTQYF,TGTGCCAGCCGCTCAGCGGGGCTTAGCACAGATACGCAGTATTTT
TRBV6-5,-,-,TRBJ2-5,CATSYQGQTQYF,TGTGCCACCAGTTACCAGGGTCAGACCCAGTACTTC
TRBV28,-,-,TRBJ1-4,CASNHGQLSTNEKLFF,TGTGCCAGCAACCATGGACAGCTCTCAACTAATGAAAAACTGTTTTTT
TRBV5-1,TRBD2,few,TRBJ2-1,CASSRAGLDSYNEQFF,TGCGCCAGCAGCAGGGCGGGACTAGACTCCTACAATGAGCAGTTCTTC
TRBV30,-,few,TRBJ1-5,CAWSVGLGVSNQPQHF,TGTGCCTGGAGTGTCGGATTGGGAGTTAGCAATCAGCCCCAGCATTTT
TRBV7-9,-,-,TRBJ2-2,CASSLSGVSTGELFF,TGTGCCAGCAGCTTATCCGGGGTCAGCACCGGGGAGCTGTTTTTT
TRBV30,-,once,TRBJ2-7,CAWSVLYGVEQYF,TGTGCCTGGAGTGTACTATACGGGGTCGAGCAGTACTTC
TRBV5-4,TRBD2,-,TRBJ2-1,CASSQGLAGGPSYNEQFF,TGTGCCAGCAGCCAGGGACTAGCGGGAGGGCCCTCCTACAATGAGCAGTTCTTC
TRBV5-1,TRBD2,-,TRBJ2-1,CATQTSGTTYNEQFF,TGCGCCACCCAAACTAGCGGGACAACCTACAATGAGCAGTTCTTC
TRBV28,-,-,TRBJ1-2,CASSLSRRDGYTF,TGTGCCAGCAGTTTATCTCGCCGGGATGGCTACACCTTC
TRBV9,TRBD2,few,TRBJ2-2,CASSVGLAGGTGELFF,TGTGCCAGCAGCGTTGGACTAGCGGGTGGCACCGGGGAGCTGTTTTTT
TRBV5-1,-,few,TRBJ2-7,CASSNRDSSSEQYF,TGCGCCAGCAGCAACCGGGACTCCAGTTCCGAGCAGTACTTC
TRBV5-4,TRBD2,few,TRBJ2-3,CASSPGGVTESTQYF,TGTGCCAGCAGCCCGGGAGGGGTTACAGAAAGTACGCAGTATTTT